The clone carrying this T cell receptor (beta chain) was counted at least ten times. This entry is derived from a study of early T cells in non-severe SARS-CoV-2 infection. Study context: The sequenced material was bulk RNA from unsorted whole blood, and its chains were unpaired.

This CDR3 region has 15 residues. V shed 5 bases and J shed 0 bases, with 13 bases lying between them. Germline V gene sequence: CDR1 MNHEY, CDR2 SMNVEV (reference sequence). Separate cDNA molecules each had unique molecular identifiers attached to them. TCRdb redid the calling of the 5' RACE reads with MiXCR, one entry per CDR3 protein. The sample holds about 41,000 distinct CDR3 sequences, about a tenth seen once. This chain uses TRBV27 with TRBJ1-1; TRBD1 is a possible D gene (6 bases). This receptor was taken from an adult who was a healthcare worker with PCR-confirmed SARS-CoV-2 infection or an uninfected control (not recorded which). Sequenced material: whole blood. The CDR3 loop is CASSRDRFMNTEAFF. The CDR3 DNA follows: TGTGCCAGCAGTCGAGACAGGTTCATGAACACTGAAGCTTTCTTT.